These 22 T cell receptor beta chains originate from one sample sequenced in a study of blood T cell repertoires in COVID-19. TCRdb's table, derived via immunoSEQ multiplex PCR, lists solely in-frame clones and lacks some. The sample has roughly 260,000 clones, roughly 87% seen once. The sequencing sample was made of peripheral blood. Receptors originate from a woman between 45 and 65 years old who had recovered from COVID-19.

The genes are TRBV7-9 and TRBJ1-5, with 9 bases fitting TRBD1. V shed 10 bases, J shed 4 bases, and the junction held 2 bases outside the gene matches. Germline V gives CDR1 SEHNR, CDR2 FQNEAQ (reference sequence). The CDR3 loop spans 12 amino acids. The CDR3 region has the DNA TGTGCCACCGGGACAGGGAATCAGCCCCAGCATTTT. Residues: CATGTGNQPQHF.

The rearrangement uses TRBV7-9 and TRBJ2-1, with D possibly TRBD2 on 5 matching bases. The CDR3 is made up of 16 amino acids. CDR1 is SEHNR and CDR2 is FQNEAQ in the germline V gene (reference sequence). Deletions cut 0 bases from V and 2 bases from J, with 11 bases between. The CDR3: CASSLAGVPTYNEQFF. CDR3 bases: TGTGCCAGCAGCTTAGCGGGAGTTCCCACCTACAATGAGCAGTTCTTC.

The V gene is TRBV9, the J gene TRBJ2-3; D is perhaps TRBD2 (6 bases). CDR1 SGDLS and CDR2 YYNGEE come from the germline V gene. The CDR3 extends over 14 amino acids. V gave up 1 base and J gave up 6 bases, with 12 bases separating them. Here the CDR3 reads CASSVSGPSDTQYF. CDR3 nucleotide sequence: TGTGCCAGCAGCGTAAGCGGGCCTTCGGATACGCAGTATTTT.

The chain joins TRBV10-3 to TRBJ1-1; 7 nucleotides line up with TRBD1. With 0 bases clipped from V and 3 bases from J, the junction kept 4 bases outside the gene matches. Germline V gives CDR1 ENHRY, CDR2 SYGVKD. The CDR3 consists of 15 residues. The CDR3 DNA sequence: TGTGCCATCAGTGAGTCCAGAGGGGGCCACACTGAAGCTTTCTTT. It translates to CAISESRGGHTEAFF.

The chain uses TRBV28 and TRBJ1-3; D may be TRBD1 (5 bases). The germline V gene has CDR1 MDHEN and CDR2 SYDVKM. V shed 4 bases and J shed 0 bases, with 10 bases lying between them. This CDR3 is 15 amino acids long. The CDR3 region is CASSWGRASGNTIYF. CDR3 bases: TGTGCCAGCAGTTGGGGCAGGGCCTCTGGAAACACCATATATTTT.

This chain joins TRBV5-5 and TRBJ2-7; tentatively, D is TRBD1 (6 bases). The CDR3 has 12 residues. The V gene lost 2 bases and the J gene lost 6 bases, with 9 bases spanning the gap. Per the germline V gene, CDR1 is SGHKS and CDR2 is YYEKEE (reference sequence). The CDR3: CASSLRGTEQYF. In nucleotides, the CDR3 is TGTGCCAGCAGCTTAAGGGGGACCGAGCAGTACTTC.

The V and J genes are TRBV9 and TRBJ1-2; a weak D match, TRBD1 (5 bases). This CDR3 contains 12 residues. Trimming removed 7 bases at V and 4 bases at J, with 11 bases between. The germline V gene encodes CDR1 SGDLS and CDR2 YYNGEE. CDR3 bases: TGTGCCAGCGGAGGGGTGGCCTATGGCTACACCTTC. This sequence encodes CASGGVAYGYTF.

This clone was detected only once. The chain recombines TRBV3-1 (or the pseudogene TRBV3-2) with TRBJ1-2, with D possibly being TRBD1 (6 bases). The CDR3 runs 16 residues. Germline V gives CDR1 LGHDT, CDR2 YNNKEL (reference sequence). V lost 0 bases and J lost 8, with 19 bases in between. This CDR3 is CASSQDGPRGQGGYTF. The CDR3 nucleotides are TGTGCCAGCAGCCAAGATGGACCCCGGGGCCAGGGGGGCTACACCTTC.

The chain uses TRBV2 and TRBJ2-1; TRBD2 matches 11 bases. This CDR3 comprises 15 residues. Germline V gene data show CDR1 as SNHLY and CDR2 as FYNNEI. V lost 6 bases, J lost 12 bases, and 13 bases stayed unmatched. The CDR3 sequence is CASRGTSGGTRGQFF. DNA of the CDR3: TGTGCCAGCAGGGGAACTAGCGGGGGAACCCGCGGGCAGTTCTTC.

The chain links TRBV28 to TRBJ1-2; 8 bases are a match to TRBD1. The ends lost 4 bases at V and 4 bases at J; junction bases unmatched: 5. This CDR3 has 14 amino acids. The germline CDR1 and CDR2 sequences are MDHEN and SYDVKM. In nucleotides, the CDR3 is TGTGCCAGCAGTTCTGGACAGGGTAGCTATGGCTACACCTTC. Protein: CASSSGQGSYGYTF.

The V and J genes are TRBV30 and TRBJ2-7, with 8 positions matching TRBD2. Germline CDR1 GTSNPN, CDR2 SVGIG (reference sequence). Unmatched junction bases numbered 3, after V lost 7 bases and J lost 1 base. The CDR3 runs 12 residues. The CDR3 nucleotides are TGTGCCTCTAAGCGGGAGTCCTACGAGCAGTACTTC. This sequence encodes CASKRESYEQYF.

The V call is TRBV7-3, the J call TRBJ2-3, with TRBD2 matching over 11 bases. The CDR3 is 15 amino acids. Trimming at V came to 3 bases and at J to 4 bases, leaving 3 bases not matched to a gene. CDR1 is SGHTA, CDR2 FQGTGA, per germline. The CDR3 sequence: CASSLTSGEADTQYF. The CDR3 DNA follows: TGTGCCAGCAGCTTGACTAGCGGGGAGGCAGATACGCAGTATTTT.

The rearrangement uses TRBV6-2 or TRBV6-3 and TRBJ1-1; 7 nucleotides match TRBD1. Trimming at V came to 0 bases and at J to 0 bases, leaving 7 bases not matched to a gene. This CDR3 comprises 17 residues. Looked up from germline, CDR1 is MNHEY and CDR2 is SVGEGT. The CDR3 loop reads CASSYSYRGSVNTEAFF. The DNA of the CDR3 is TGTGCCAGCAGTTACTCTTACAGGGGAAGCGTGAACACTGAAGCTTTCTTT.

Comment on this clone: A read error may account for a junction end that differs from germline. The V and J genes are TRBV9 and TRBJ1-5, with unresolved D. The CDR3 runs 13 residues. Germline V CDR1 and CDR2: SGDLS, YYNGEE. The CDR3 loop is CACRRGWNQPQHF. The CDR3 DNA reads as TGTGCCTGCAGGCGGGGTTGGAATCAGCCCCAGCATTTT.

The genes are TRBV19 and TRBJ2-1, with TRBD2 matching 10 bases. CDR1 is LNHDA, CDR2 SQIVND, per germline (reference sequence). The CDR3 totals 17 residues. V gave up 1 base and J gave up 4 bases; unmatched junction bases: 7. This chain's CDR3 is CASSIAVAGGLYNEQFF. CDR3 in DNA: TGTGCCAGTAGTATAGCGGTAGCGGGAGGACTTTACAATGAGCAGTTCTTC.

V usage is TRBV28 and J usage is TRBJ2-5, with D possibly being TRBD2 (5 bases). V lost 6 bases and J 5 bases, leaving 16 bases between the germline ends. Germline V gene sequence: CDR1 MDHEN, CDR2 SYDVKM. The CDR3 runs to 14 residues. The CDR3 here is CASSGGRGGETQYF. CDR3 sequence (DNA): TGTGCCAGCAGCGGAGGACGCGGCGGGGAGACCCAGTACTTC.

The chain recombines TRBV29-1 with TRBJ2-3; possibly TRBD1 for D (5 bases). Germline-derived CDR1 and CDR2 are SQVTM and ANQGSEA. The CDR3 loop spans 13 amino acids. The V and J ends lost 4 bases and 0 bases respectively, with 8 bases between them. The CDR3 region has the DNA TGCAGCGTTGGACAGCTAAGCACAGATACGCAGTATTTT. Protein: CSVGQLSTDTQYF.

The gene calls are TRBV18 and TRBJ1-2; 8 nucleotides match TRBD1. Germline V lookup: CDR1 KGHSH, CDR2 LQKENI. The CDR3 contains 14 residues. J was trimmed by 7 bases and V by 3 bases; bases with no gene match: 7. CDR3 nucleotides: TGTGCCAGCTCACCCGAGACAGGGGAGGGTGGCTACACCTTC. Its translation: CASSPETGEGGYTF.

V gene TRBV28 combines with J gene TRBJ1-4; a possible D gene is TRBD1 (6 bases). The CDR3 extends over 16 amino acids. The V end lost 3 bases, the J end lost 0 bases, and 11 bases lay between the germline ends. Germline V gene sequence: CDR1 MDHEN, CDR2 SYDVKM. DNA for the CDR3: TGTGCCAGCAGTTTTGGCAGGGGAGCAACTAATGAAAAACTGTTTTTT. Translation: CASSFGRGATNEKLFF.

The chain links TRBV5-4 to TRBJ1-1; D call uncertain. Germline lookup yields CDR1 SGHNT and CDR2 YYREEE (reference sequence). Trimming removed 0 bases at V and 7 bases at J, with 10 bases between. This CDR3 is built from 13 residues. CDR3 sequence (DNA): TGTGCCAGCAGCTTGGGTCCGGGGAGTGAAGCTTTCTTT. Protein sequence: CASSLGPGSEAFF. The full variable domain, its missing parts supplied by reference TRBV5-4 and TRBJ1-1, is ETGVTQSPTHLIKTRGQQVTLRCSSQSGHNTVSWYQQALGQGPQFIFQYYREEENGRGNFPPRFSGLQFPNYSSELNVNALELDDSALYLCASSLGPGSEAFFGQGTRLTVV.

A note on this clone: Distinct nucleotide sequences in the sample also encode this CDR3. The rearrangement links TRBV9 to TRBJ1-5; the D is unclear. V dropped 0 bases and J dropped 4 bases, with 5 bases sitting between them. The germline V gene encodes CDR1 SGDLS and CDR2 YYNGEE. The CDR3 sequence is 13 residues long. The CDR3 nucleotides read TGTGCCAGCAGCGTAGGAGAGAATCAGCCCCAGCATTTT. It encodes CASSVGENQPQHF. Full variable domain (outside the CDR3, taken from reference TRBV9 and TRBJ1-5): DSGVTQTPKHLITATGQRVTLRCSPRSGDLSVYWYQQSLDQGLQFLIQYYNGEERAKGNILERFSAQQFPDLHSELNLSSLELGDSALYFCASSVGENQPQHFGDGTRLSIL.

The J gene is TRBJ2-7, the V gene TRBV15; 7 positions agree with TRBD2. The V and J ends lost 4 bases and 4 bases, in that order; junction bases with no gene match: 7. The CDR3 has 14 residues. Germline V gene data show CDR1 as LNHNV and CDR2 as YYDKDF (reference sequence). The DNA of the CDR3 is TGTGCCACCAGCACTGGCAGCGGGGAGTACGAGCAGTACTTC. This sequence encodes CATSTGSGEYEQYF.